Listed below are T cell receptor beta chains from one sample, sequenced in a study of post-analysis software for immune sequencing data. Using its own MiXCR run on the PCR reads, TCRdb lists one record per CDR3 protein. The sample has roughly 600,000 distinct CDR3 sequences; about 44% are singletons. Sequenced: blood. Every receptor here comes from a girl aged 10-17 years with multiple sclerosis. Each CDR3 is given with its conserved first and last residue. D genes are given only for firm matches. Size values are once, few and many counts, or a class for expanded clones, and some rows have none.

clone_size	v_call	d_call	j_call	cdr3_nt	cdr3_aa
.	TRBV27	.	TRBJ1-2	TGTGCCAGCAGTTCGGGACGTTTCGGCTACACCTTC	CASSSGRFGYTF
few	TRBV6-5	TRBD2	TRBJ2-3	TGTGCCAGCAGTCTCAGCGGGACGACAGATACGCAGTATTTT	CASSLSGTTDTQYF
few	TRBV20-1	TRBD1	TRBJ1-2	TGCAGTGCCCCGACAGGGATCTATGGCTACACCTTC	CSAPTGIYGYTF
.	TRBV7-2	.	TRBJ1-2	TGTGCCAGCAGCCCCGCGGGATATGGCTACACCTTC	CASSPAGYGYTF
.	TRBV27	.	TRBJ2-3	TGTGCCAGCAGTTTTAGGGGTTACACAGATACGCAGTATTTT	CASSFRGYTDTQYF
.	TRBV6-5	.	TRBJ2-7	TGTGCCAGCAGTTACCACACCAGGAGCTCCTACGAGCAGTACTTC	CASSYHTRSSYEQYF
.	TRBV4-1	.	TRBJ2-7	TGCGCCAGCAGTATAGAGCAGTACTTC	CASSIEQYF
.	TRBV6-5	.	TRBJ1-1	TGTGCCGGCAGTCCCGGACGGAAGAACACTGAAGCTTTCTTT	CAGSPGRKNTEAFF
.	TRBV2	.	TRBJ1-5	TGTGCCAGCAGTGAGGCCACGTTAAGAAATCAGCCCCAGCATTTT	CASSEATLRNQPQHF
.	TRBV5-1	TRBD2	TRBJ2-7	TGCGCCAGCAGCGGGCTAGCGGGTCACAATGAGCAGTACTTC	CASSGLAGHNEQYF
.	TRBV5-1	TRBD1	TRBJ1-1	TGCGCCAGCAGCTTCGACAGGGTAATGACTGAAGCTTTCTTT	CASSFDRVMTEAFF
.	TRBV10-3	.	TRBJ1-1	TGTGCCATCAGTGAGTCTAAAGGGGTCACTGAAGCTTTCTTT	CAISESKGVTEAFF
once	TRBV9	.	TRBJ1-4	TGTGCCAGCAGCGTAGGGGCCAGGGTAGGGGAAAAACTGTTTTTT	CASSVGARVGEKLFF
.	TRBV12-3/TRBV12-4	.	TRBJ1-5	TGTGCCAGCAGGATGGACAGATATCAGCCCCAGCATTTT	CASRMDRYQPQHF
.	TRBV13	TRBD1	TRBJ1-5	TGTGCCAGCAGCTCCGGACAGGAGAATCAGCCCCAGCATTTT	CASSSGQENQPQHF
.	TRBV20-1	TRBD2	TRBJ2-1	TGCAGTGCTAGAGAGGGACTAGAATACAATGAGCAGTTCTTC	CSAREGLEYNEQFF
.	TRBV20-1	.	TRBJ2-1	TGCAGTGCTCAGCGGGCGTACAATGAGCGGTTCTTC	CSAQRAYNERFF
few	TRBV7-2	.	TRBJ1-2	TGTGCCAGCAGCTCAGACAGCGGCTATGGCTACACCTTC	CASSSDSGYGYTF
.	TRBV6-5	TRBD1	TRBJ1-1	TGTGCCAGCAGTTACCAGTACTACAGGGGGAGGGAGAACACTGAAGCTTTCTTT	CASSYQYYRGRENTEAFF
.	TRBV5-1	TRBD2	TRBJ2-5	TGCGCCAGCAGCTTGGCGGGCAGCGGGGGGCTCGAGACCCAGTACTTC	CASSLAGSGGLETQYF
few	TRBV7-9	.	TRBJ1-2	TGTGCCAGCATGAACGGGGCCGGTAGTGGCTACACCTTC	CASMNGAGSGYTF
.	TRBV5-1	TRBD2	TRBJ2-1	TGCGCCAGCAGCTTGAGGTCTAGCGGGGACCACAATGAGCAGTTCTTC	CASSLRSSGDHNEQFF
few	TRBV6-5	TRBD1	TRBJ2-7	TGTGCCAGCAGTTACCTAACAACGGACAGGGGCCACGAGCAGTACTTC	CASSYLTTDRGHEQYF
.	TRBV14	TRBD1	TRBJ2-1	TGTGCCAGCAGCCCCAGGGGGCTCTGGAATGAGCAGTTCTTC	CASSPRGLWNEQFF
once	TRBV7-7	.	TRBJ2-5	TGTGCTAGCAGCTTGGGAGATTGGGAGACCCAGTACTTC	CASSLGDWETQYF
few	TRBV9	.	TRBJ2-7	TGTGCCAGTAGCGTAGAGGGGGACTACGAGCAGTACTTC	CASSVEGDYEQYF
.	TRBV5-1	TRBD2	TRBJ2-3	TGCGCCAGCAGCTTGGACGCGGGAGGAGATACGCAGTATTTT	CASSLDAGGDTQYF
.	TRBV12-3/TRBV12-4	.	TRBJ1-2	TGTGCCAGCAGTTCCTCCCGGGGCAGGGTCTTTGGCTACACCTTC	CASSSSRGRVFGYTF
.	TRBV7-8	TRBD2	TRBJ2-3	TGTGCCAGCAGCTTACCTACTAGCGGGCGTGCGCAGTATTTT	CASSLPTSGRAQYF
.	TRBV4-1	TRBD1	TRBJ2-7	TGCGCCAGCAGCCAACCGGGACAGGCGTACGAGCAGTACTTC	CASSQPGQAYEQYF
.	TRBV20-1	TRBD2	TRBJ2-1	TGCAGTGCTAGAGATTCACTAGCGGGAGCTGATGAGCAGTTCTTC	CSARDSLAGADEQFF
.	TRBV27	.	TRBJ2-6	TGTGCCAGCAGACCGTTTTCGACATACTCTGGGGCCAACGTCCTGACTTTC	CASRPFSTYSGANVLTF
.	TRBV6-2/TRBV6-3	.	TRBJ2-7	TGTGCCAGCAGTTACTCGTTAGAGCCGTACGAGCAGTACTTC	CASSYSLEPYEQYF
once	TRBV13	.	TRBJ2-7	TGTGCCAACAGCTCCCTTCAGGGTGGCGGGACATCCTACGAGCAGTACTTC	CANSSLQGGGTSYEQYF
.	TRBV7-8	TRBD2	TRBJ2-3	TGTGCCAGCAGCTTATATGAGGCTAGCGGGAGTGTTGGAGATACGCAGTATTTT	CASSLYEASGSVGDTQYF
.	TRBV21-1	.	TRBJ2-5	TGTGCCAGCAGCAAGCCCGTGTACCAAGAGACCCAGTACTTC	CASSKPVYQETQYF
.	TRBV7-9	.	TRBJ1-1	TGTGCCAGCAGCTTAGCGCTCTTAAGGGAAACTGAAGCTTTCTTT	CASSLALLRETEAFF
.	TRBV4-1	TRBD2	TRBJ2-5	TGCGCCAGCAGCCAAGATTGGACTAGCTATCCGGAGACCCAGTACTTC	CASSQDWTSYPETQYF
.	TRBV20-1	TRBD2	TRBJ2-1	TGCAGTGCCGGCAAGCGGGGCGGGGACAATGAGCAGTTCTTC	CSAGKRGGDNEQFF
.	TRBV4-2	.	TRBJ1-2	TGTGCCAGCAGCCAGCCCCAAGGCCAACAGGGCGGTGGCTACACCTTC	CASSQPQGQQGGGYTF
.	TRBV27	TRBD1	TRBJ1-1	TGTGCCAGCAGTGTAAACAGGGGTCTGAACACTGAAGCTTTCTTT	CASSVNRGLNTEAFF
.	TRBV20-1	.	TRBJ2-5	TGCAGTGCCATGGACAGCGGCCAAGAGACCCAGTACTTC	CSAMDSGQETQYF
few	TRBV11-2	.	TRBJ2-5	TGTGCCAGCAGCGGCACGGACTCCCACCAAGAGACCCAGTACTTC	CASSGTDSHQETQYF
few	TRBV12-3/TRBV12-4	.	TRBJ1-2	TGTGCCAGCAGTTTAAGGACCGACCTGTCCTATGGCTACACCTTC	CASSLRTDLSYGYTF
few	TRBV20-1	.	TRBJ2-5	TGCGCTAAACAGAAGTGGGGGCAAGAGACCCAGTACTTC	CAKQKWGQETQYF
.	TRBV7-3	.	TRBJ2-2	TGTACCAGCAGCTTAAGACCGAACAGCGGGGAGCTGTTTTTT	CTSSLRPNSGELFF
.	TRBV7-8	.	TRBJ2-7	TGTGCCAGCAGCTTAGCCTTCTGGAAAGACTCCTACGAGCAGTACTTC	CASSLAFWKDSYEQYF
.	TRBV7-9	TRBD1	TRBJ1-6	TGTGCCAGTAGCTTACAAAGGACAGGGAATTCACCCCTCCACTTT	CASSLQRTGNSPLHF
.	TRBV10-3	.	TRBJ2-1	TGTGCCATCAGTCCTGGGGACCACTCCTACAATGAGCAGTTCTTC	CAISPGDHSYNEQFF
few	TRBV10-3	TRBD1	TRBJ2-7	TGTGCCTCGCGGACAGGGTCGGGCGAGCAGTACTTC	CASRTGSGEQYF
.	TRBV29-1	TRBD1	TRBJ2-5	TGCAGCGTACAGACAGGGTTAATAAAGACCCAGTACTTC	CSVQTGLIKTQYF
.	TRBV12-3/TRBV12-4	TRBD1	TRBJ2-7	TGTGCCAGCAGTTTAATCGGACAGGCCAAGGACGAGCAGTACTTC	CASSLIGQAKDEQYF
.	TRBV7-3	.	TRBJ2-7	TGTGCCAGCAGCTTAAGGGGGGGGACAGCCTACGAGCAGTACTTC	CASSLRGGTAYEQYF
.	TRBV7-8	.	TRBJ1-1	TGTGCCAGCAGCTTTGACAGGCGGGGGGACACTGAAGCTTTCTTT	CASSFDRRGDTEAFF
few	TRBV15	TRBD2	TRBJ2-4	TGTGCCACCAGCAGAGCCATGACTAGCGGGGAGATATTAGCCAAAAACATTCAGTACTTC	CATSRAMTSGEILAKNIQYF
few	TRBV5-1	.	TRBJ2-3	TGCGCCAGCAGGGCCAGGACAGATACGCAGTATTTT	CASRARTDTQYF
.	TRBV7-8	TRBD2	TRBJ2-1	TGTGCCAGCGAACGATCTAGCGGGAGAGGCTACAATGAGCAGTTCTTC	CASERSSGRGYNEQFF